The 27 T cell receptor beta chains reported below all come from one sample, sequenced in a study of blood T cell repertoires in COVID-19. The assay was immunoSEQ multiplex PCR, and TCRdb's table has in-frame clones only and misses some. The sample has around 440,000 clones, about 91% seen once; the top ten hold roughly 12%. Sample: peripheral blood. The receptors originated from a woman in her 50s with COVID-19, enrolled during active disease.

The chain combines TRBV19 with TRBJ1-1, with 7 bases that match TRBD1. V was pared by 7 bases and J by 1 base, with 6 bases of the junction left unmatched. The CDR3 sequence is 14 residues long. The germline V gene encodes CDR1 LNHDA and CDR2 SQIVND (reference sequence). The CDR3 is CASNEGARNTEAFF. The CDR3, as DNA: TGTGCCAGTAATGAGGGGGCAAGGAACACTGAAGCTTTCTTT.

The CDR3, as DNA: TGTGCCAGCAAGTGGGGACAGCTCAACACTGAAGCTTTCTTT. Its protein is CASKWGQLNTEAFF. J is TRBJ1-1 and V is TRBV27; TRBD1 agrees at 7 bases. The CDR3 covers 14 residues. Germline lookup yields CDR1 MNHEY and CDR2 SMNVEV (reference sequence). Losses at the gene ends were 7 bases for V and 2 bases for J; bases not matched to a gene: 7.

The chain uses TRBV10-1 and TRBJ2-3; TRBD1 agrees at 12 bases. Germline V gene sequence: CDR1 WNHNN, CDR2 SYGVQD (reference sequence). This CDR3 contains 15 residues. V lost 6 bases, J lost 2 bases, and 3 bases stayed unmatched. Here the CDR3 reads CASRGQGADTDTQYF. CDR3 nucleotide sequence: TGCGCCAGCAGGGGACAGGGGGCTGACACAGATACGCAGTATTTT.

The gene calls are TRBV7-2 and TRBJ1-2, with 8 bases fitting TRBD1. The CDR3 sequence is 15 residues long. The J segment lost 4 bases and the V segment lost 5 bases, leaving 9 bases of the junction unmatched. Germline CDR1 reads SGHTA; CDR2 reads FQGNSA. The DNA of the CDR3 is TGTGCCAGCAGCCCATCTCCAGGGGGCGGCTATGGCTACACCTTC. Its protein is CASSPSPGGGYGYTF.

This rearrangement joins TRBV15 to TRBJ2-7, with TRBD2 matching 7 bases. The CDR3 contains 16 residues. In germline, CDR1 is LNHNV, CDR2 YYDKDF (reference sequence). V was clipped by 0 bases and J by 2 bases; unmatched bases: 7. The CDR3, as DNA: TGTGCCACCAGCAGAGATCGGGCGGCGGGGGCCTACGAGCAGTACTTC. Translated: CATSRDRAAGAYEQYF.

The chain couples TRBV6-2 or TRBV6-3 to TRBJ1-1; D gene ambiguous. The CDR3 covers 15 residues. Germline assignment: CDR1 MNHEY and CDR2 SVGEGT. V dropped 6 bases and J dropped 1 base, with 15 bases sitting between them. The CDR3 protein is CASSLNVAANTEAFF. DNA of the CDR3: TGTGCCAGCAGCCTGAATGTCGCGGCGAACACTGAAGCTTTCTTT.

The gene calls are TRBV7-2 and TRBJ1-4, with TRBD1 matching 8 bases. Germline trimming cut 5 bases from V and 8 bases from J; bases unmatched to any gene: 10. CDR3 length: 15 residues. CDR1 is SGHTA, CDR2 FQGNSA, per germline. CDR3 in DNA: TGTGCCAGCAGCCTCCAGGGGGCTCTTGGGGAAAAACTGTTTTTT. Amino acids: CASSLQGALGEKLFF. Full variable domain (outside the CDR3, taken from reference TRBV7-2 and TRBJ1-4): GAGVSQSPSNKVTEKGKDVELRCDPISGHTALYWYRQSLGQGLEFLIYFQGNSAPDKSGLPSDRFSAERTGGSVSTLTIQRTQQEDSAVYLCASSLQGALGEKLFFGSGTQLSVL.

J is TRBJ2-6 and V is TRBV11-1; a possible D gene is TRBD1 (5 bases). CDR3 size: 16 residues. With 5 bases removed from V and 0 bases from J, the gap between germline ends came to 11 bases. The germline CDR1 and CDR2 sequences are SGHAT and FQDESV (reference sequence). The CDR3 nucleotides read TGTGCCAGCAGCCGACAGTACCTCTCTGGGGCCAACGTCCTGACTTTC. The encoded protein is CASSRQYLSGANVLTF.

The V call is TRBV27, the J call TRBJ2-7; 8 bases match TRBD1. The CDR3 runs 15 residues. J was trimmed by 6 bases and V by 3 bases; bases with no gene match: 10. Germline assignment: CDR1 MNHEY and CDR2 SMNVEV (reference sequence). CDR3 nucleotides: TGTGCCAGCAGTTTGAGGACAGGGTCTTTGGGCGAGCAGTACTTC. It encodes CASSLRTGSLGEQYF.

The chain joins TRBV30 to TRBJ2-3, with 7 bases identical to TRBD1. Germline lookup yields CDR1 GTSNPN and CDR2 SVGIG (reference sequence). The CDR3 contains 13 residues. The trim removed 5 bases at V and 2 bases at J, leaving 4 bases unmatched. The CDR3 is CAWGDSLTDTQYF. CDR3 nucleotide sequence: TGTGCCTGGGGGGACAGTCTCACAGATACGCAGTATTTT.

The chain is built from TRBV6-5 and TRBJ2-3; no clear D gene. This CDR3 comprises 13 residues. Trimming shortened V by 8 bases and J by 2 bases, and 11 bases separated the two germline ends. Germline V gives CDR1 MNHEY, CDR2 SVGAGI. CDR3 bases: TGTGCCAGCGCGGCGGCCGTCACAGATACGCAGTATTTT. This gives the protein CASAAAVTDTQYF.

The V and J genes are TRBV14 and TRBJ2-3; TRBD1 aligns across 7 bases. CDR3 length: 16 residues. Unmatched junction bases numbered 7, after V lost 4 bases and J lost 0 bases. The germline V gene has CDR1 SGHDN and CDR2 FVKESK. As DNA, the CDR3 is TGTGCCAGCAGCCTCCTCGGGACAGCTAGCACAGATACGCAGTATTTT. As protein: CASSLLGTASTDTQYF. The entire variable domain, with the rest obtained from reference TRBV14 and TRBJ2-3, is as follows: EAGVTQFPSHSVIEKGQTVTLRCDPISGHDNLYWYRRVMGKEIKFLLHFVKESKQDESGMPNNRFLAERTGGTYSTLKVQPAELEDSGVYFCASSLLGTASTDTQYFGPGTRLTVL.

The CDR3 protein is CATRSGGDTEAFF. The DNA for the CDR3 is TGTGCCACCCGATCGGGGGGCGACACTGAAGCTTTCTTT. The genes are TRBV24-1 and TRBJ1-1; D is perhaps TRBD1 (6 bases). The V and J ends lost 9 bases and 3 bases respectively, with 13 bases between them. The CDR3 is made up of 13 amino acids. Germline CDR1 and CDR2: KGHDR and SFDVKD.

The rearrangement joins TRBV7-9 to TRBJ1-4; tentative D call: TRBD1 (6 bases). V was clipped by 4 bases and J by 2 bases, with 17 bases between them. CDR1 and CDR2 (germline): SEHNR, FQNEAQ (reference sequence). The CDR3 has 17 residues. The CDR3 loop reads CASSWGQGSPTNEKLFF. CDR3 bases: TGTGCCAGCAGCTGGGGGCAGGGGTCCCCTACTAATGAAAAACTGTTTTTT.

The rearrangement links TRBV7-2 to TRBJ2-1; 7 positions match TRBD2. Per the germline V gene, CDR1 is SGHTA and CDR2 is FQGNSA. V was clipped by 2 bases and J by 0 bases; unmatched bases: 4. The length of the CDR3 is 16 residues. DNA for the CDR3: TGTGCCAGCAGCTTATTAGCGGGCAGCTCCTACAATGAGCAGTTCTTC. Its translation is CASSLLAGSSYNEQFF.

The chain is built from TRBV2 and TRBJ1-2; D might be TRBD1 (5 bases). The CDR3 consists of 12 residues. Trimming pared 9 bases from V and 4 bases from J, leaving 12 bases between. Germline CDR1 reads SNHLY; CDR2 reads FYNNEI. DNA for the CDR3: TGTGCCAGTCAGGGCACCCCCTATGGCTACACCTTC. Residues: CASQGTPYGYTF.

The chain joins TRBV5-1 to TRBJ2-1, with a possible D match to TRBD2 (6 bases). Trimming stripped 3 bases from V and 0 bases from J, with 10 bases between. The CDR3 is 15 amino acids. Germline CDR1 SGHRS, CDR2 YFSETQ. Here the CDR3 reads CASSWDGSSYNEQFF. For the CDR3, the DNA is TGCGCCAGCAGCTGGGACGGGAGCTCCTACAATGAGCAGTTCTTC.

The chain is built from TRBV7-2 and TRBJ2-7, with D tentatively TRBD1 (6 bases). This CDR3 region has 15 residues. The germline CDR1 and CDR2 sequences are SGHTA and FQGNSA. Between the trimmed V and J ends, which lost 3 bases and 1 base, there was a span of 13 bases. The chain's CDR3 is CASSFDRSVSYEQYF. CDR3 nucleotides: TGTGCCAGCAGCTTCGACAGGTCCGTTTCCTACGAGCAGTACTTC.

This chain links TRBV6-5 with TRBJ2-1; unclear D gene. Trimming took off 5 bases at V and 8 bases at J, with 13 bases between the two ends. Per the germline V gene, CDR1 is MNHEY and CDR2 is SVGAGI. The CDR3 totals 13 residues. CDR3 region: CASSKLSLDEQFF. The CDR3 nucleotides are TGTGCCAGCAGTAAACTGAGTCTCGATGAGCAGTTCTTC.

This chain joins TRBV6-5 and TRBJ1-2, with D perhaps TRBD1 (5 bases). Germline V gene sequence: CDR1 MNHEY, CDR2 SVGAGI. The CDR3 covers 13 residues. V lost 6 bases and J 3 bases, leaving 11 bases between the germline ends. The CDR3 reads CASRNPQDYGYTF. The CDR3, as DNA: TGTGCCAGCAGGAACCCACAGGACTATGGCTACACCTTC.

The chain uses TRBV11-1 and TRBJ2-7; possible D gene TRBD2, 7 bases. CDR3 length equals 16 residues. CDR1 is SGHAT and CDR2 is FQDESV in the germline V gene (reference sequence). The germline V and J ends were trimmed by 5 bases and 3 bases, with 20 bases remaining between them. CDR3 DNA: TGTGCCAGCAGCCGAAGCGGGACACCGGCCTACTACGAGCAGTACTTC. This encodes CASSRSGTPAYYEQYF.

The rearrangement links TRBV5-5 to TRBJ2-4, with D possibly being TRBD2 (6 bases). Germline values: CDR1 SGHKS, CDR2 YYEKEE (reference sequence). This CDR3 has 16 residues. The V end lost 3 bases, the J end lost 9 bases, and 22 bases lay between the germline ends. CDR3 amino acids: CASSWQPHNQGLIQYF. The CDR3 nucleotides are TGTGCCAGCAGCTGGCAACCACACAACCAGGGACTCATTCAGTACTTC.

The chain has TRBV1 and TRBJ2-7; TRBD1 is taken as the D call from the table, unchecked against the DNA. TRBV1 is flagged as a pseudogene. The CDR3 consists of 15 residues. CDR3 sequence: CTSSQDHRGRDEQYF. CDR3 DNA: TGCACCAGCAGCCAAGACCACAGGGGGCGAGACGAGCAGTACTTC.

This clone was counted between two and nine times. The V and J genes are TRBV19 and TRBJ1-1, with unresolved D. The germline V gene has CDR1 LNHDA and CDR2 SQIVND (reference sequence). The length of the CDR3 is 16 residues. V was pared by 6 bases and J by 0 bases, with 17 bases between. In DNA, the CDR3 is TGTGCCAGTAGCCCCATCGAACAGAACTTGAACACTGAAGCTTTCTTT. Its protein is CASSPIEQNLNTEAFF.

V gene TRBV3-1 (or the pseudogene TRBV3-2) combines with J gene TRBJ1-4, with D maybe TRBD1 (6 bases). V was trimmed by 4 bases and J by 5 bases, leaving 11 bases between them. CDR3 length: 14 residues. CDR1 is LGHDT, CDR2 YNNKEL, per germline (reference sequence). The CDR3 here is CASSRRTDNEKLFF. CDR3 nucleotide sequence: TGTGCCAGCAGCCGGCGGACAGACAATGAAAAACTGTTTTTT.

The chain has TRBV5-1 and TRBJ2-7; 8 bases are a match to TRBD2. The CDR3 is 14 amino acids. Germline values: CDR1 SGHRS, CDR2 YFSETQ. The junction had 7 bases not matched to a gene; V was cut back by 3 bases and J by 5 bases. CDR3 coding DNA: TGCGCCAGCAGCTGGACTAGCCCCTTCGACGAGCAGTACTTC. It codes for CASSWTSPFDEQYF. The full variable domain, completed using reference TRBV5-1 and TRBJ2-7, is KAGVTQTPRYLIKTRGQQVTLSCSPISGHRSVSWYQQTPGQGLQFLFEYFSETQRNKGNFPGRFSGRQFSNSRSEMNVSTLELGDSALYLCASSWTSPFDEQYFGPGTRLTVT.

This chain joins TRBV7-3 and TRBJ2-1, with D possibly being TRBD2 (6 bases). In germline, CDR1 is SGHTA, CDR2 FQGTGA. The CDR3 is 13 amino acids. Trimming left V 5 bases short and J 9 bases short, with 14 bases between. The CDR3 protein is CASSLGGSGEQFF. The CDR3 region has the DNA TGTGCCAGCAGCCTCGGGGGTTCGGGTGAGCAGTTCTTC. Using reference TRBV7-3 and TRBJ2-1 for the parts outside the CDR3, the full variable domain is GAGVSQTPSNKVTEKGKYVELRCDPISGHTALYWYRQSLGQGPEFLIYFQGTGAADDSGLPNDRFFAVRPEGSVSTLKIQRTERGDSAVYLCASSLGGSGEQFFGPGTRLTVL.